This T cell receptor beta chain was retrieved from a study of identical twins. The study, taken as a whole, reports: Twins' surplus sharing was weaker for beta out-of-frame sequences.

TCRdb re-called the 5' RACE reads through MiXCR, storing one row per CDR3 protein. The table has around 280,000 distinct CDR3 sequences, about 8.1% seen once. Germline V gene sequence: CDR1 LGHDT, CDR2 YNNKEL (reference sequence). CDR3 length: 13 residues. V dropped 4 bases and J dropped 5 bases, with 11 bases sitting between them. This clonotype was found many times. Its antigen is currently unknown. These data were likewise used in another study, on yellow fever vaccine responses in identical twins.

Sequencing used memory (CD45RO+) T cells sorted from blood. This clonotype was sampled from a woman between 18 and 29 years old in good health. The chain is built from TRBV3-1 and TRBJ1-2; D is undetermined. The CDR3 protein is CASSRTREYGYTF. In nucleotides, the CDR3 is TGTGCCAGCAGCCGAACAAGGGAGTATGGCTACACCTTC.